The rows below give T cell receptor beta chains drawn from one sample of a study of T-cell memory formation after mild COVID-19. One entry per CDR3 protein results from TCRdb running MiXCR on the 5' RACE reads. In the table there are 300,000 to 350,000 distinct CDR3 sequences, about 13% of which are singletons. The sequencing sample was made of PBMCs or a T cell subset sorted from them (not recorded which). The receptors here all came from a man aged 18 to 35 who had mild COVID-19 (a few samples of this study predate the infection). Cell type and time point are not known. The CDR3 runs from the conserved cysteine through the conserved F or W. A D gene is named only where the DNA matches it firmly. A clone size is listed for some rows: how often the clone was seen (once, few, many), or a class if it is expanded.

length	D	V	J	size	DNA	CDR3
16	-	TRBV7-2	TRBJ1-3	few	TGTGCCAGCAGCTTAGGCCAGCTAAAGACTGGAAACACCATATATTTT	CASSLGQLKTGNTIYF
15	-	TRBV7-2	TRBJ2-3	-	TGTGCCAGCAGCCGGAGCAGCGCAGAGTCCCATACGCAGTATTTT	CASSRSSAESHTQYF
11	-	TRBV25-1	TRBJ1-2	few	TGTGCCAGCAGTGGACGGGATGGCTACACCTTC	CASSGRDGYTF
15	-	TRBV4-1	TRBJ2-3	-	TGCGCCAGCAGCACCGTAGGGGGGGCCACAGATACGCAGTATTTT	CASSTVGGATDTQYF
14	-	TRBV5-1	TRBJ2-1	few	TGCGCCAGCAGCGAGCCGGACACGTACAATGAGCAGTTCTTC	CASSEPDTYNEQFF
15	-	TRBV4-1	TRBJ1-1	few	TGCGCCAGCAGCCAAGCCCGTCATGTTGGCCGTGAAGCTTTCTTT	CASSQARHVGREAFF
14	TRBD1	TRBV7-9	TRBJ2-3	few	TGTGCCAGCACCACAGGGGTGATCGGAGATACGCAGTATTTT	CASTTGVIGDTQYF
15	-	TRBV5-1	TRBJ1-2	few	TGCGCCAGCAGCGACTCGCCACCCACGAGCTATGGCTACACCTTC	CASSDSPPTSYGYTF
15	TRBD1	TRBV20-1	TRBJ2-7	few	TGCAGTGCTAGAGATAGTGACAGGGGATCGTACGAGCAGTACTTC	CSARDSDRGSYEQYF
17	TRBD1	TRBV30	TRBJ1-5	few	TGTGCCTGGAGTGTACCCGGACAGGGGGTTAGCAATCAGCCCCAGCATTTT	CAWSVPGQGVSNQPQHF
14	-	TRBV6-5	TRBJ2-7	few	TGTGCCAGCAGTGCCAACTACCTCTCCTACGAGCAGTACTTC	CASSANYLSYEQYF
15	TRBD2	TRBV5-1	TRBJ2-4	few	TGCGCCAGCAGCCAGTCGTCTCCGGGAGGTGGCATTCAGTACTTC	CASSQSSPGGGIQYF
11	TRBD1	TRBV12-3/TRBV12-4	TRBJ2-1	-	TGTGCCAGCACGATGACAGGGGTCTCTGACTTC	CASTMTGVSDF
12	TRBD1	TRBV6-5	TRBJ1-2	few	TGTGCCAGCAAAGGGACAGAGGCTGGCTACACCTTC	CASKGTEAGYTF
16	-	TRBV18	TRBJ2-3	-	TGTGCCAGCTCACATGCCGAGACACAGGAGGGAGATACGCAGTATTTT	CASSHAETQEGDTQYF
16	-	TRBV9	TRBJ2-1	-	TGTGCCAGCAGCCCTGGTGGTCTAGCGTCCTACAATGAGCAGTTCTTC	CASSPGGLASYNEQFF
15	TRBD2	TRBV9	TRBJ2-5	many	TGTGCCAGCAGCGTAGGCGGGGGGGCCTGGGAGACCCAGTACTTC	CASSVGGGAWETQYF
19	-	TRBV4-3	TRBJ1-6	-	TGCGCCAGCAGCCAAAAACGACAGGTGCTTAGCTCCTATAATTCACCCCTCCACTTT	CASSQKRQVLSSYNSPLHF
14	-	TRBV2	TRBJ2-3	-	TGTGCCAGCAGGGGGGGACTTGACACAGATACGCAGTATTTT	CASRGGLDTDTQYF
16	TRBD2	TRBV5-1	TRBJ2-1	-	TGCGCCAGCATTCCGCGACTAGCGGGGGAAACCAATGAGCAGTTCTTC	CASIPRLAGETNEQFF
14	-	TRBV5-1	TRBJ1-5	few	TGCGCCAGCAGCTTCTCCGGTAGCAATCAGCCCCAGCATTTT	CASSFSGSNQPQHF
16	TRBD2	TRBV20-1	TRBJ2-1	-	TGCAGTGCTCCCCTCCGGACTAGCGGGGGGGGAGGAGAGCAGTTCTTC	CSAPLRTSGGGGEQFF
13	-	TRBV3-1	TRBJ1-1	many	TGTGCCAGCAGCCGGAATGATGACACTGAAGCTTTCTTT	CASSRNDDTEAFF
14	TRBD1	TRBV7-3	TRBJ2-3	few	TGTGCCAGCAGCGCGGACAGGGCCCCAGATACGCAGTATTTT	CASSADRAPDTQYF
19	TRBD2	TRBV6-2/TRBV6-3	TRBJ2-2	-	TGTGCCAGCACCATACAACCGGGACTAGCGGGGGTCCCCACCGGGGAGCTGTTTTTT	CASTIQPGLAGVPTGELFF
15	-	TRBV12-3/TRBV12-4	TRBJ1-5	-	TGTGCCAGCAGTTTGGGGCAGGCTGGCAATCAGCCCCAGCATTTT	CASSLGQAGNQPQHF
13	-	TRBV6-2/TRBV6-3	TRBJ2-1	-	TGTGCCAGCAGTAACATGCGCCACAATGAGCAGTTCTTC	CASSNMRHNEQFF
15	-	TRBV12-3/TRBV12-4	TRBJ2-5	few	TGTGCCAGCAGTCCGGGACGGCAATTCCAAGAGACCCAGTACTTC	CASSPGRQFQETQYF
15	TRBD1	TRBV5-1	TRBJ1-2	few	TGCGCCAGCAGCTTGAGAGGGGACAGGGTAGGAGGCTACACCTTC	CASSLRGDRVGGYTF
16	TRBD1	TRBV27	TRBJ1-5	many	TGTGCCAGCAGTTTAGTTGGGACAGCCAGCAATCAGCCCCAGCATTTT	CASSLVGTASNQPQHF
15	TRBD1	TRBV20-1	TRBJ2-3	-	TGCAGTGCTAGAGCCGACAGGGGGGACACAGATACGCAGTATTTT	CSARADRGDTDTQYF
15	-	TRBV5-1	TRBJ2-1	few	TGCGCCAGCCAAAGGGCGGGGGCCGCCTACAATGAGCAGTTCTTC	CASQRAGAAYNEQFF
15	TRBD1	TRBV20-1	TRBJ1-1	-	TGCAGTGCTAGAGACCCAGCAAGGGGGCTGGATGAAGCTTTCTTT	CSARDPARGLDEAFF
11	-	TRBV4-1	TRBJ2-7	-	TGCGCCAGCGGGGACGGGTCCGAGCAGTACTTC	CASGDGSEQYF
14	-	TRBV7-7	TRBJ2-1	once	TGTGCCAGCAGCCTAGTGCGGTTCAACAATGAGCAGTTCTTC	CASSLVRFNNEQFF
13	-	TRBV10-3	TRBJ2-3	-	TGTGCCATCAGGAGGGCGAGCACAGATACGCAGTATTTT	CAIRRASTDTQYF
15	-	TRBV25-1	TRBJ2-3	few	TGTGCCAGCACCCAATTAGGGACCCGGGCAGATACGCAGTATTTT	CASTQLGTRADTQYF